One and the same sample provided the 6 T cell receptor beta chains below, sequenced in a study of blood T cell repertoires in COVID-19. The assay was immunoSEQ multiplex PCR, and TCRdb's table has in-frame clones only and misses some. This table has 230,000 or so clones, roughly 80% appearing once. Sequencing input: peripheral blood. These receptors were taken from a human donor in a cohort sampled during active COVID-19.

V gene TRBV2 combines with J gene TRBJ1-1; 8 positions match TRBD1. The CDR3 length is 15 residues. Per germline, CDR1 SNHLY and CDR2 FYNNEI. Germline trimming cut 2 bases from V and 1 base from J; bases unmatched to any gene: 3. The CDR3 is CASSESGTGNTEAFF. The CDR3 bases are TGTGCCAGCAGTGAATCAGGGACAGGGAACACTGAAGCTTTCTTT.

The chain uses TRBV27 and TRBJ1-2; perhaps TRBD1 as D (5 bases). Trimming left V 4 bases short and J 8 bases short, with 17 bases between. The germline V gene encodes CDR1 MNHEY and CDR2 SMNVEV (reference sequence). The CDR3 covers 14 residues. CDR3 sequence (DNA): TGTGCCAGCAGTTCGGCAGGGAGGAGGGAAGGCTACACCTTC. Translating gives CASSSAGRREGYTF.

The chain combines TRBV5-1 with TRBJ2-7; the match to TRBD1 covers 10 bases. The CDR3 is made up of 14 amino acids. Germline CDR1 SGHRS, CDR2 YFSETQ. V lost 4 bases to trimming and J lost 2 bases; unmatched junction nucleotides: 3. CDR3 sequence reads: CASSTGTGAYEQYF. CDR3 nucleotides: TGCGCCAGCAGCACCGGGACAGGGGCCTACGAGCAGTACTTC.

This chain joins TRBV7-6 and TRBJ2-3; 8 nucleotides align to TRBD1. This CDR3 has 15 amino acids. Trimming removed 1 base from V and 4 bases from J; junction bases left unmatched: 4. Germline V gene data show CDR1 as SGHVS and CDR2 as FNYEAQ. The CDR3 reads CASSLGLQGADTQYF. The CDR3 DNA follows: TGTGCCAGCAGCTTAGGTCTACAGGGGGCAGATACGCAGTATTTT.

The count of this clone is one. The chain links TRBV6-6 to TRBJ2-2; a possible D gene is TRBD1 (6 bases). The CDR3 contains 17 residues. Per the germline V gene, CDR1 is MNHNY and CDR2 is SVGAGI (reference sequence). Between the trimmed V and J ends, which lost 5 bases and 5 bases, there was a span of 21 bases. As DNA, the CDR3 is TGTGCCAGCAGTGGATCCCTTCAGGGGTTTTGGACCGGGGAGCTGTTTTTT. Translated: CASSGSLQGFWTGELFF.

This chain connects TRBV5-1 to TRBJ1-3; D ambiguous. Trimming took 0 bases from V and 2 from J, leaving 9 bases between them. In germline, CDR1 is SGHRS, CDR2 YFSETQ. The length of the CDR3 is 15 residues. The chain's CDR3 is CASSLAAGPGNTIYF. CDR3 nucleotides: TGCGCCAGCAGCTTGGCCGCGGGTCCTGGAAACACCATATATTTT. Full variable domain (outside the CDR3, taken from reference TRBV5-1 and TRBJ1-3): KAGVTQTPRYLIKTRGQQVTLSCSPISGHRSVSWYQQTPGQGLQFLFEYFSETQRNKGNFPGRFSGRQFSNSRSEMNVSTLELGDSALYLCASSLAAGPGNTIYFGEGSWLTVV.